This T cell receptor (beta chain) was found in a study of blood T cell repertoires in COVID-19. Study background: The study drew acute and convalescent COVID-19 samples from the United States, Italy and Spain.

Sequencing was performed with immunoSEQ multiplex PCR; in TCRdb, only in-frame clones are kept and a portion is missing. The sample records approximately 170,000 clones, around 89% being singletons. The CDR3 is 11 amino acids. Per the germline V gene, CDR1 is DFQATT and CDR2 is SNEGSKA (reference sequence). Trimming pared 5 bases from V and 8 bases from J, leaving 12 bases between. This clonotype originated in a man aged 45 to 65 who had recovered from COVID-19. V gene TRBV20-1 combines with J gene TRBJ1-2; D possibly corresponds to TRBD1 (5 bases). Sequenced input: peripheral blood. The CDR3, as DNA: TGCAGTGCTGGGGACTTTCGAGGCTACACCTTC. Encoded protein: CSAGDFRGYTF.